These 15 T cell receptor beta chains share one sample of origin, sequenced in a study of cytomegalovirus exposure and HLA in healthy donors. This PCR relied on a set of 60 Vbeta primers and 13 Jbeta primers. Profiling relied on immunoSEQ multiplex PCR, and the TCRdb table lists in-frame clones only, not all of them. The table lists more than 150,000 clones, roughly 78% of them singletons. Sequencing was done on a sample of PBMCs. The source is a woman between 50 and 59 years old in good health and CMV-seropositive.

This clone was recorded at least ten times. The chain recombines TRBV6-1 with TRBJ1-4; D gene unclear. Germline values: CDR1 MNHNS, CDR2 SASEGT. The V and J ends lost 6 bases and 4 bases respectively, with 15 bases between them. The CDR3 runs 15 residues. As DNA, the CDR3 is TGTGCCAGCAGGGAGGAGTGGCAGGTTAATGAAAAACTGTTTTTT. As protein: CASREEWQVNEKLFF.

This sequence joins TRBV13 and TRBJ2-1, with D perhaps matching TRBD2 (5 bases). V dropped 4 bases and J dropped 8 bases, with 12 bases sitting between them. The germline V gene has CDR1 PRHDT and CDR2 FYEKMQ (reference sequence). The CDR3 totals 13 residues. The chain's CDR3 is CASSWRASYEQFF. In DNA form, the CDR3 reads TGTGCCAGCAGCTGGCGGGCTTCATATGAGCAGTTCTTC. The variable domain in full, completed from reference TRBV13 and TRBJ2-1, reads AAGVIQSPRHLIKEKRETATLKCYPIPRHDTVYWYQQGPGQDPQFLISFYEKMQSDKGSIPDRFSAQQFSDYHSELNMSSLELGDSALYFCASSWRASYEQFFGPGTRLTVL.

This sequence joins TRBV7-9 and TRBJ2-1; 15 nucleotides line up with TRBD2. CDR1 and CDR2 (germline): SEHNR, FQNEAQ (reference sequence). Trimming removed 5 bases from V and 8 bases from J; junction bases left unmatched: 4. The CDR3 is 15 residues long. CDR3 protein: CASSIGLAGGYEQFF. The CDR3 DNA reads TGTGCCAGCAGCATTGGACTAGCGGGAGGGTATGAGCAGTTCTTC.

This sequence joins TRBV5-1 and TRBJ1-1; maybe TRBD1 (5 bases). Germline-derived CDR1 and CDR2 are SGHRS and YFSETQ. The CDR3 runs 14 residues. Trimming stripped 0 bases from V and 1 base from J, with 7 bases between. CDR3 bases: TGCGCCAGCAGCTTGGGGACATGGAACACTGAAGCTTTCTTT. Translation: CASSLGTWNTEAFF.

This chain links TRBV7-2 with TRBJ2-1; 8 positions match TRBD1. CDR3 length: 15 amino acids. The germline V gene encodes CDR1 SGHTA and CDR2 FQGNSA. The V segment lost 2 bases and the J segment 1 base; nucleotides outside the gene matches: 1. CDR3 protein: CASSLTGGSYNEQFF. CDR3 DNA: TGTGCCAGCAGCTTAACAGGGGGGTCCTACAATGAGCAGTTCTTC.

CDR3 region: CASSLFAGYNEQFF. CDR3 in DNA: TGTGCCAGCAGTTTATTTGCAGGATACAATGAGCAGTTCTTC. The chain combines TRBV6-5 with TRBJ2-1; unclear D gene. Germline CDR1 and CDR2: MNHEY and SVGAGI. The CDR3 runs to 14 residues. The V end lost 4 bases, the J end lost 4 bases, and 11 bases lay between the germline ends.

This chain uses TRBV29-1 with TRBJ2-3, with a possible D match to TRBD2 (5 bases). The CDR3 runs 13 residues. CDR1 SQVTM and CDR2 ANQGSEA come from the germline V gene. The V end lost 6 bases, the J end lost 2 bases, and 12 bases lay between the germline ends. Written as DNA, the CDR3 is TGCAGCGTCGGACTGCAGAACACAGATACGCAGTATTTT. Translating gives CSVGLQNTDTQYF.

The V and J genes are TRBV7-2 and TRBJ1-2, with D perhaps matching TRBD1 (6 bases). From germline, CDR1 is SGHTA and CDR2 FQGNSA. V lost 5 bases and J lost 8, with 15 bases in between. There are 13 residues in the CDR3. CDR3 loop: CASSPFRGEGYTF. CDR3 bases: TGTGCCAGCAGCCCCTTCAGGGGTGAAGGCTACACCTTC.

The J gene is TRBJ1-1, the V gene TRBV7-9, with 11 nucleotides matching TRBD1. The J segment lost 1 base and the V segment lost 7 bases, leaving 11 bases of the junction unmatched. This CDR3 is built from 17 residues. Germline V gives CDR1 SEHNR, CDR2 FQNEAQ (reference sequence). The CDR3 DNA reads TGTGCCAGCACTCCCGGGACAGGGGGATTTAGGAACACTGAAGCTTTCTTT. It encodes CASTPGTGGFRNTEAFF.

This chain links TRBV2 with TRBJ1-1; D is possibly TRBD1 (5 bases). This CDR3 contains 13 residues. The germline V gene has CDR1 SNHLY and CDR2 FYNNEI. The V end lost 7 bases, the J end lost 2 bases, and 11 bases lay between the germline ends. The CDR3: CASNRDRNTEAFF. The CDR3 nucleotides are TGTGCCAGCAATAGAGACAGAAACACTGAAGCTTTCTTT.

This clone was recorded only once. The chain uses TRBV7-2 and TRBJ2-3; 11 positions agree with TRBD2. The germline CDR1 and CDR2 sequences are SGHTA and FQGNSA. This CDR3 contains 16 residues. V lost 5 bases and J lost 7; bases outside the gene matches: 11. CDR3 protein: CASSADLGLAVYTQYF. CDR3 nucleotides: TGTGCCAGCAGCGCAGACCTGGGACTAGCGGTATATACGCAGTATTTT.

This clone turned up a few times. This chain links TRBV29-1 with TRBJ1-2, with D possibly matching TRBD1 (5 bases). Germline assignment: CDR1 SQVTM and CDR2 ANQGSEA. Trimming removed 4 bases from V and 1 base from J, with 10 bases in between. CDR3 size: 13 residues. The CDR3 here is CSVVTGFNYGYTF. The DNA of the CDR3 is TGCAGCGTTGTCACAGGCTTTAACTATGGCTACACCTTC.

The rearrangement links TRBV28 to TRBJ1-5; D ambiguous. Germline V gene data show CDR1 as MDHEN and CDR2 as SYDVKM. The CDR3 contains 11 residues. Trimming took off 2 bases at V and 13 bases at J, with 9 bases between the two ends. Written as DNA, the CDR3 is TGTGCCAGCAGTTTAGGGAGGTTGCAGCATTTT. It is translated as CASSLGRLQHF.

As concerns this clone: The junction departs from the called germline gene at one end, perhaps through a read error. The chain has TRBV6-5 and TRBJ2-7; weak D call: TRBD2 (6 bases). Per the germline V gene, CDR1 is MNHEY and CDR2 is SVGAGI. The CDR3 has 11 residues. CDR3 in DNA: TGTGCCAGCAGCCACGACGGGAGCTTAAGCTTC. Translated, it gives CASSHDGSLSF.

The CDR3 sequence: CASSPRVNEQFF. In nucleotides, the CDR3 is TGTGCCAGCTCACCACGAGTAAATGAGCAGTTCTTC. This chain uses TRBV18 with TRBJ2-1; unclear D gene. This CDR3 is built from 12 residues. CDR1 and CDR2 (germline): KGHSH, LQKENI. V gave up 1 base and J gave up 7 bases, with 5 bases separating them.